These T cell receptor beta chains were read from a single sample in a study of beta chain features in type 1 diabetes. Sequenced by immunoSEQ multiplex PCR; TCRdb stores in-frame clones only, minus some. Among 300,000 to 450,000 clones listed, roughly 13% were seen once. Specimen: naive CD4+ T cells from blood. The receptors here all came from a man between 18 and 35 years old in good health. The CDR3 runs from the conserved cysteine through the conserved F or W.

CDR3aa: CASSQVRGPGDTQYF
v_gene: TRBV14
j_gene: TRBJ2-3

CDR3aa: CAWSVGPENYEQYF
v_gene: TRBV30
j_gene: TRBJ2-7

CDR3aa: CASSLDPGGNTGELFF
v_gene: TRBV7-3
j_gene: TRBJ2-2

CDR3aa: CASSFMAEYGYTF
v_gene: TRBV13
j_gene: TRBJ1-2

CDR3aa: CASSLGSGYGYTF
v_gene: TRBV28
j_gene: TRBJ1-2

CDR3aa: CASSPQGRHGYTF
v_gene: TRBV27
j_gene: TRBJ1-2

CDR3aa: CASTRTLQAGEQYF
v_gene: TRBV6-1
j_gene: TRBJ2-7

CDR3aa: CASLPTSGRVREQYF
v_gene: TRBV27
j_gene: TRBJ2-7

CDR3aa: CASSFRQGGCEQYF
v_gene: TRBV19
j_gene: TRBJ2-7

CDR3aa: CATSRGLRAVANEQFF
v_gene: TRBV15
j_gene: TRBJ2-1

CDR3aa: CASSAEGAGANVLTF
v_gene: TRBV7-9
j_gene: TRBJ2-6

CDR3aa: CASSVDGQGTEAFF
v_gene: TRBV9
j_gene: TRBJ1-1

CDR3aa: CASSLQGGQPQHF
v_gene: TRBV7-3
j_gene: TRBJ1-5

CDR3aa: CASSPPTGNTEAFF
v_gene: TRBV18
j_gene: TRBJ1-1

CDR3aa: CAWRISGSDRKQFF
v_gene: TRBV30
j_gene: TRBJ2-1

CDR3aa: CASSQELRGRAGLNEQFF
v_gene: TRBV4-3
j_gene: TRBJ2-1

CDR3aa: CASTRDTAYEQYF
v_gene: TRBV5-4
j_gene: TRBJ2-7

CDR3aa: CASSLRTGNEKLFF
v_gene: TRBV14
j_gene: TRBJ1-4

CDR3aa: CAISTGAMIEAFF
v_gene: TRBV10-3
j_gene: TRBJ1-1

CDR3aa: CASSLSQGNGSPLHF
v_gene: TRBV5-4
j_gene: TRBJ1-6

CDR3aa: CASSLVQGTDTQYF
v_gene: TRBV5-4
j_gene: TRBJ2-3

CDR3aa: CASRRDSFYEQYF
v_gene: TRBV7-9
j_gene: TRBJ2-7

CDR3aa: CASSPAGPGTDTQYF
v_gene: TRBV18
j_gene: TRBJ2-3

CDR3aa: CASSNRGTYEQYF
v_gene: TRBV6-1
j_gene: TRBJ2-7

CDR3aa: CASSSGVGEQFF
v_gene: TRBV7-3
j_gene: TRBJ2-1

CDR3aa: CSAQGQAPEAFF
v_gene: TRBV29-1
j_gene: TRBJ1-1

CDR3aa: CAIRGDSSNTGELFF
v_gene: TRBV10-3
j_gene: TRBJ2-2

CDR3aa: CASSTNIRGDTQYF
v_gene: TRBV5-8
j_gene: TRBJ2-3

CDR3aa: CSVLSGLAGSDTQYF
v_gene: TRBV29-1
j_gene: TRBJ2-3

CDR3aa: CASSKGDEQYF
v_gene: TRBV19
j_gene: TRBJ2-7

CDR3aa: CSVTRTSGDTQYF
v_gene: TRBV29-1
j_gene: TRBJ2-3

CDR3aa: CASSATGHTEAFF
v_gene: TRBV2
j_gene: TRBJ1-1

CDR3aa: CASSGQLNTEAFF
v_gene: TRBV11-2
j_gene: TRBJ1-1

CDR3aa: CASRQDLLESTYF
v_gene: TRBV10-2
j_gene: TRBJ2-5

CDR3aa: CSAGQNTEAFF
v_gene: TRBV20-1
j_gene: TRBJ1-1

CDR3aa: CASSLTETQYF
v_gene: TRBV5-1
j_gene: TRBJ2-5

CDR3aa: CASSERVWGHYGYTF
v_gene: TRBV25-1
j_gene: TRBJ1-2

CDR3aa: CASSKDRGNTEAFF
v_gene: TRBV14
j_gene: TRBJ1-1

CDR3aa: CASSMTGQGNAGANVLTF
v_gene: TRBV19
j_gene: TRBJ2-6